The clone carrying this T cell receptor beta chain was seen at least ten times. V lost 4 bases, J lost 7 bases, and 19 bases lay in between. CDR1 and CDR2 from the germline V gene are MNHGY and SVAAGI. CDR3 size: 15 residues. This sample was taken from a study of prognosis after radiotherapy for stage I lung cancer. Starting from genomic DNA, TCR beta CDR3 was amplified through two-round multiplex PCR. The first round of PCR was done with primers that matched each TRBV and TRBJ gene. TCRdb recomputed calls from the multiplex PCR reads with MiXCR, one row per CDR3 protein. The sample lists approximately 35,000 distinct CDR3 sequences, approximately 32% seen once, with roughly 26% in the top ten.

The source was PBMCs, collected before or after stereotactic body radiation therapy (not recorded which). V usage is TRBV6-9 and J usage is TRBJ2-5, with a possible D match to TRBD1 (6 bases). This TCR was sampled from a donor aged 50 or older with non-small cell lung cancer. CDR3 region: CASSLIEKRGGTQYF. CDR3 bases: TGTGCCAGCAGTTTGATAGAGAAACGAGGGGGGACCCAGTACTTC.